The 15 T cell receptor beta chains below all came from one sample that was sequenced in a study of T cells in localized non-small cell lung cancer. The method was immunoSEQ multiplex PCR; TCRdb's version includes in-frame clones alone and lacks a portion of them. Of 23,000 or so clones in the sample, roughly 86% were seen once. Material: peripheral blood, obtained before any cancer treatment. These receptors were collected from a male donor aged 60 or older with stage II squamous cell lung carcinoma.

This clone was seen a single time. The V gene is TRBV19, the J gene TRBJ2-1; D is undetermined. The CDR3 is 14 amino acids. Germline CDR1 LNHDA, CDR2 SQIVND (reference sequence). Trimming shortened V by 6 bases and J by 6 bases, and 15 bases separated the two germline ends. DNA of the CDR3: TGTGCCAGTAGCTGGGTAGCCGTCGTCAATGAGCAGTTCTTC. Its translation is CASSWVAVVNEQFF. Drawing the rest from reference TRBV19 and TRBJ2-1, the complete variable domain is DGGITQSPKYLFRKEGQNVTLSCEQNLNHDAMYWYRQDPGQGLRLIYYSQIVNDFQKGDIAEGYSVSREKKESFPLTVTSAQKNPTAFYLCASSWVAVVNEQFFGPGTRLTVL.

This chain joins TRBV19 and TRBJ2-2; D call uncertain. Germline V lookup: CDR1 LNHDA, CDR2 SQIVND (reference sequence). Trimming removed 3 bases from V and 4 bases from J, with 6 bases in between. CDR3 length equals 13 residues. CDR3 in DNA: TGTGCCAGTAGTATTGGGTCCACCGGGGAGCTGTTTTTT. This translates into CASSIGSTGELFF.

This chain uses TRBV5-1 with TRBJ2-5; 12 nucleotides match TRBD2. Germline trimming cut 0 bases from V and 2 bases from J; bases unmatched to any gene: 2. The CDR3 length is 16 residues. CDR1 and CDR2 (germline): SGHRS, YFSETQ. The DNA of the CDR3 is TGCGCCAGCAGCTTGGAAGGGACTAGCGGGCAAGAGACCCAGTACTTC. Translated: CASSLEGTSGQETQYF. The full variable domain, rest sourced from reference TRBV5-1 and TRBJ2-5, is KAGVTQTPRYLIKTRGQQVTLSCSPISGHRSVSWYQQTPGQGLQFLFEYFSETQRNKGNFPGRFSGRQFSNSRSEMNVSTLELGDSALYLCASSLEGTSGQETQYFGPGTRLLVL.

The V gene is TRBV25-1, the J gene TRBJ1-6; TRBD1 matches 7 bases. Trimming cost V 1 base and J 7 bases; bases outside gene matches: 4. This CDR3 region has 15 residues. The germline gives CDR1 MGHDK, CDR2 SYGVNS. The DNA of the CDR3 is TGTGCCAGCAGTGAATCAGGGGGTGGGAATTCACCCCTCCACTTT. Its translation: CASSESGGGNSPLHF.

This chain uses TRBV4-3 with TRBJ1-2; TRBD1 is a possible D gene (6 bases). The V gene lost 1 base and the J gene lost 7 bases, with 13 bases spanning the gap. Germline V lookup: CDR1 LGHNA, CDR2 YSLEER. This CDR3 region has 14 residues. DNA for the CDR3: TGCGCCAGCAGCCAAGCCCGGGGAGGGGGTGGCTACACCTTC. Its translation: CASSQARGGGGYTF.

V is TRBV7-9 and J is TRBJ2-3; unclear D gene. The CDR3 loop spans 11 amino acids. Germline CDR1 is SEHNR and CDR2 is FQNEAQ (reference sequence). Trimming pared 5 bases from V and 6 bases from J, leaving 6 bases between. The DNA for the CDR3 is TGTGCCAGCAGCCTCGAGGATACGCAGTATTTT. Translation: CASSLEDTQYF.

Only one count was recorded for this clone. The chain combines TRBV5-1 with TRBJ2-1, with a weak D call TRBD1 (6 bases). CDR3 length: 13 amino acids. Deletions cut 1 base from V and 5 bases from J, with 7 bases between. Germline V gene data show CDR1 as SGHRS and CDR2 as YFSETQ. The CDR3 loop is CASSLQGNNEQFF. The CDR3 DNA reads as TGCGCCAGCAGCTTGCAGGGGAACAATGAGCAGTTCTTC.

The CDR3: CASSVIGGSSSTDTQYF. The CDR3 coding sequence is TGTGCCAGCAGTGTAATTGGAGGCAGCTCTAGCACAGATACGCAGTATTTT. The V and J genes are TRBV6-1 and TRBJ2-3; D may be TRBD2 (5 bases). Trimming took off 4 bases at V and 0 bases at J, with 17 bases between the two ends. Germline values: CDR1 MNHNS, CDR2 SASEGT. The length of the CDR3 is 17 residues.

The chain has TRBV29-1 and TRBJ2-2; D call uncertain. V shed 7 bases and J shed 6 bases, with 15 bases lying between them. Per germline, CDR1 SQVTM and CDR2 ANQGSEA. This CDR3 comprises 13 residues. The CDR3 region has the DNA TGCAGCGCTGGGGAATCTGTCGCCGGGGAGCTGTTTTTT. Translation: CSAGESVAGELFF.

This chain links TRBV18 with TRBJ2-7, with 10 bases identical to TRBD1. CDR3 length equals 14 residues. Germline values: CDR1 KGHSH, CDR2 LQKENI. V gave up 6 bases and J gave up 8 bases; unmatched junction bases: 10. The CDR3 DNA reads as TGTGCCAGCTCTCTAGGGACAGGGGATTCCAAGCAGTACTTC. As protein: CASSLGTGDSKQYF.

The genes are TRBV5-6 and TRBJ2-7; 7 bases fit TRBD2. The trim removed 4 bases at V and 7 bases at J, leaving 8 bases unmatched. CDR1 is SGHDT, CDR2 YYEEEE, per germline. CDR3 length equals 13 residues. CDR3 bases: TGTGCCAGCAGCCTCGGGACCGGGGGGGAGCAGTACTTC. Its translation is CASSLGTGGEQYF.

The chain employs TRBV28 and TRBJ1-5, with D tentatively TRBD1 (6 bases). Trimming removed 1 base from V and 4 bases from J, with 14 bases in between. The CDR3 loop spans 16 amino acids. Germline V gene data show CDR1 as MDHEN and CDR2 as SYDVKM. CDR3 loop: CASSLLGGRGNQPQHF. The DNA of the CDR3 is TGTGCCAGCAGTTTATTGGGGGGGCGCGGAAATCAGCCCCAGCATTTT.

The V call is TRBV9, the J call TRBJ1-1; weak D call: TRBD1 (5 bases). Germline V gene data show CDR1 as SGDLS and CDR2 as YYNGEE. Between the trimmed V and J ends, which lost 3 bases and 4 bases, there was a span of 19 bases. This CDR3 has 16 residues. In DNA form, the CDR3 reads TGTGCCAGCAGCGCCTATACCCCCGACAGAGCCACTGAAGCTTTCTTT. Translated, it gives CASSAYTPDRATEAFF.

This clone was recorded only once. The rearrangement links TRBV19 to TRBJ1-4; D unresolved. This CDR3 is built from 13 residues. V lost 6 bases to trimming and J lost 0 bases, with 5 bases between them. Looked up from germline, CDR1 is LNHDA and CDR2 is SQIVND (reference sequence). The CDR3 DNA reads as TGTGCCAGTAGCCGTACAACTAATGAAAAACTGTTTTTT. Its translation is CASSRTTNEKLFF.

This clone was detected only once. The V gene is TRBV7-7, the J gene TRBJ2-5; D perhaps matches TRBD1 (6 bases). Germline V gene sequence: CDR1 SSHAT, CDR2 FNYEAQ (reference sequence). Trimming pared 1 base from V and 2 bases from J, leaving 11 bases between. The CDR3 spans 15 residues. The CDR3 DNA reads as TGTGCCAGCAGCTTAGGGGTGCAGGGGCAAGAGACCCAGTACTTC. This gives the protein CASSLGVQGQETQYF.